Each of the 21 T cell receptor beta chains below was sequenced from the same sample in a study of beta chain features in type 1 diabetes. Whole-study results and caveats: For Type 1 diabetes patients, all four CD4+ subsets carried TCRB CDR3s that were moderately but significantly shorter.

Of the isolated RNA, all was reverse transcribed, and so the sequenced material was expressed TCRB transcripts. Produced via immunoSEQ multiplex PCR; TCRdb's table is partial and in-frame only. The sample holds 300,000 to 350,000 clones; roughly a tenth are singletons and the top ten take about 1%. No cognate antigen is known for these TCRs. Sequenced sample: central memory CD4+ T cells from blood. The receptors derive from a man between 25 and 39 years old with type 1 diabetes.

This clone was counted only a few times. This chain links TRBV6-5 with TRBJ2-1, with 8 bases aligning to TRBD1. The germline V gene encodes CDR1 MNHEY and CDR2 SVGAGI. The CDR3 has 12 amino acids. With 5 bases clipped from V and 7 bases from J, the junction kept 1 base outside the gene matches. CDR3 in amino acids: CASSDRGNEQFF. The CDR3 region has the DNA TGTGCCAGCAGTGACAGGGGAAATGAGCAGTTCTTC.

This clone has just a few counts. The V gene is TRBV5-1, the J gene TRBJ2-3, with 9 bases identical to TRBD2. V was pared by 1 base and J by 4 bases, with 7 bases of the junction left unmatched. Per germline, CDR1 SGHRS and CDR2 YFSETQ. The CDR3 contains 16 residues. CDR3 in DNA: TGCGCCAGCAGCTTGATCCTAGCGGGGTCTTCAGATACGCAGTATTTT. As protein: CASSLILAGSSDTQYF.

This clone was recorded at least ten times. V is TRBV10-3 and J is TRBJ1-5, with 8 bases aligning to TRBD1. The V and J ends lost 4 bases and 2 bases, in that order; junction bases with no gene match: 1. Germline V gene sequence: CDR1 ENHRY, CDR2 SYGVKD. The CDR3 extends over 14 amino acids. CDR3 sequence: CAISVGQGNQPQHF. As DNA, the CDR3 is TGTGCCATCAGTGTGGGACAGGGCAATCAGCCCCAGCATTTT.

The CDR3: CASSPTGVTEAFF. In nucleotides, the CDR3 is TGTGCCAGCAGCCCCACAGGGGTCACTGAAGCTTTCTTT. The chain is built from TRBV7-6 and TRBJ1-1; 7 bases are shared with TRBD1. V lost 5 bases to trimming and J lost 4 bases; unmatched junction nucleotides: 4. Germline V gives CDR1 SGHVS, CDR2 FNYEAQ. The CDR3 sequence is 13 residues long.

The chain employs TRBV2 and TRBJ2-7; D uncertain. CDR1 SNHLY and CDR2 FYNNEI come from the germline V gene. The CDR3 spans 13 residues. Trimming removed 7 bases from V and 6 bases from J, with 16 bases in between. For the CDR3, the DNA is TGTGCCAGCACCTCTCCGGGTGGGATCGAGCAGTACTTC. Protein: CASTSPGGIEQYF. Filled out from reference TRBV2 and TRBJ2-7, the complete variable domain reads EPEVTQTPSHQVTQMGQEVILRCVPISNHLYFYWYRQILGQKVEFLVSFYNNEISEKSEIFDDQFSVERPDGSNFTLKIRSTKLEDSAMYFCASTSPGGIEQYFGPGTRLTVT.

V and J are TRBV5-6 and TRBJ1-2; possibly TRBD1 for D (6 bases). Trimming left V 4 bases short and J 0 bases short, with 10 bases between. Per germline, CDR1 SGHDT and CDR2 YYEEEE. This CDR3 comprises 14 residues. CDR3 coding DNA: TGTGCCAGCAGCGCCAACAGGGCTAACTATGGCTACACCTTC. This translates into CASSANRANYGYTF. The entire variable domain, with the rest obtained from reference TRBV5-6 and TRBJ1-2, is as follows: DAGVTQSPTHLIKTRGQQVTLRCSPKSGHDTVSWYQQALGQGPQFIFQYYEEEERQRGNFPDRFSGHQFPNYSSELNVNALLLGDSALYLCASSANRANYGYTFGSGTRLTVV.

The chain is built from TRBV18 and TRBJ2-3; 9 nucleotides agree with TRBD2. J lost 4 bases, V lost 3 bases, and 11 bases had no gene match. CDR1 is KGHSH, CDR2 LQKENI, per germline. The CDR3 length is 17 residues. CDR3 bases: TGTGCCAGCTCACCCCCTGCTGGCGGGGGGGCCCCAGATACGCAGTATTTT. Translation gives CASSPPAGGGAPDTQYF.

This clone was seen a handful of times. This sequence joins TRBV28 and TRBJ2-5; 9 bases map to TRBD2. Germline assignment: CDR1 MDHEN and CDR2 SYDVKM. The trim removed 7 bases at V and 5 bases at J, leaving 11 bases unmatched. CDR3 length equals 15 residues. This chain's CDR3 is CASTVGLAGYETQYF. The CDR3 nucleotides are TGTGCCAGCACCGTAGGGCTAGCGGGGTATGAGACCCAGTACTTC.

This clone showed up just a few times. This chain uses TRBV7-9 with TRBJ2-3; D might be TRBD1 (6 bases). Trimming shortened V by 2 bases and J by 3 bases, and 9 bases separated the two germline ends. The V gene's germline CDR1 is SEHNR and CDR2 FQNEAQ (reference sequence). The CDR3 consists of 14 residues. CDR3 bases: TGTGCCAGCAGCTTAACACAGGGAACAGATACGCAGTATTTT. It translates to CASSLTQGTDTQYF.

J is TRBJ2-7 and V is TRBV5-1; 10 bases are shared with TRBD2. V was clipped by 4 bases and J by 3 bases; unmatched bases: 4. From germline, CDR1 is SGHRS and CDR2 YFSETQ. This CDR3 has 14 residues. DNA for the CDR3: TGCGCCAGCAGCACCCGGACTAGCGGCTACGAGCAGTACTTC. Its translation: CASSTRTSGYEQYF.

Worth noting for this clone: The same CDR3 arises from other DNA sequences in this sample as well. The chain couples TRBV6-5 to TRBJ1-2, with no clear D. The CDR3 runs 13 residues. V lost 5 bases to trimming and J lost 8 bases, with 15 bases between them. The germline V gene has CDR1 MNHEY and CDR2 SVGAGI. Written as DNA, the CDR3 is TGTGCCAGCAGTCCAACTCCGTTAGGGGGCTACACCTTC. It specifies CASSPTPLGGYTF.

This clone has more than one count but fewer than ten. CDR3 residues: CASSSDRSGEQYF. The CDR3 DNA sequence: TGTGCCAGCAGTTCCGACAGGTCGGGTGAGCAGTACTTC. The rearrangement joins TRBV7-7 to TRBJ2-7; tentatively, D is TRBD1 (6 bases). The ends were cut back, 6 bases at V and 7 bases at J, with 16 bases in the middle. This CDR3 region has 13 residues. CDR1 SSHAT and CDR2 FNYEAQ come from the germline V gene (reference sequence).

This clone was recorded at least ten times. V usage is TRBV7-2 and J usage is TRBJ1-5; 11 positions agree with TRBD1. Germline V gives CDR1 SGHTA, CDR2 FQGNSA. The CDR3 is made up of 15 amino acids. V was pared by 1 base and J by 7 bases, with 3 bases of the junction left unmatched. The CDR3 loop reads CASSLGGTGGQPQHF. CDR3 nucleotides: TGTGCCAGCAGCTTAGGGGGGACAGGGGGACAGCCCCAGCATTTT.

Only a few counts were recorded for this clone. J is TRBJ2-1 and V is TRBV2, with D tentatively TRBD1 (6 bases). CDR1 SNHLY and CDR2 FYNNEI come from the germline V gene. The CDR3 extends over 13 amino acids. V was shortened by 6 bases and J by 3 bases, with 9 bases between the two germline ends. The CDR3 is CASRGGVYNEQFF. The CDR3 bases are TGTGCCAGCAGAGGGGGAGTCTACAATGAGCAGTTCTTC. Supplemented by reference TRBV2 and TRBJ2-1, the full variable domain reads EPEVTQTPSHQVTQMGQEVILRCVPISNHLYFYWYRQILGQKVEFLVSFYNNEISEKSEIFDDQFSVERPDGSNFTLKIRSTKLEDSAMYFCASRGGVYNEQFFGPGTRLTVL.

In this sample, this clone turned up a few times. The genes are TRBV2 and TRBJ1-1, with D tentatively TRBD1 (6 bases). The CDR3 loop spans 14 amino acids. Trimming left V 3 bases short and J 10 bases short, with 18 bases between. The germline gives CDR1 SNHLY, CDR2 FYNNEI. CDR3 sequence (DNA): TGTGCCAGCAGTGAGACCACTGTACAGGGTTCAGCTTTCTTT. Translated, it gives CASSETTVQGSAFF.

J is TRBJ1-4 and V is TRBV5-1; maybe TRBD1 (6 bases). The CDR3 has 13 amino acids. CDR1 is SGHRS and CDR2 is YFSETQ in the germline V gene. The V end was cut by 4 bases, the J end by 8 bases, with 12 bases between. CDR3 residues: CASSEGHGEKLFF. The CDR3 DNA reads TGCGCCAGCAGCGAGGGACATGGGGAAAAACTGTTTTTT.

This clone was seen a few times. This chain uses TRBV6-1 with TRBJ2-7; 9 bases map to TRBD1. The germline V gene has CDR1 MNHNS and CDR2 SASEGT. There are 15 residues in the CDR3. Trimming took 0 bases from V and 9 from J; bases not matched to a gene: 9. CDR3 sequence: CASSEAVTGGRVQYF. The CDR3 nucleotides read TGTGCCAGCAGTGAAGCAGTGACAGGGGGGAGGGTGCAGTACTTC.

This clone was detected a few times. Written as DNA, the CDR3 is TGCGCCAGCAGCATTGGACAGACCTCCGGGGAGCTGTTTTTT. Amino acid sequence: CASSIGQTSGELFF. This chain uses TRBV5-1 with TRBJ2-2, with D tentatively TRBD1 (6 bases). The CDR3 is 14 residues long. The germline gives CDR1 SGHRS, CDR2 YFSETQ. Trimming removed 4 bases at V and 6 bases at J, with 13 bases between.

The chain combines TRBV7-2 with TRBJ2-1; 10 nucleotides line up with TRBD2. Germline V gene sequence: CDR1 SGHTA, CDR2 FQGNSA. The CDR3 has 17 residues. V was pared by 3 bases and J by 9 bases, with 14 bases of the junction left unmatched. The CDR3 region is CASSLIAGGRARIEQFF. The CDR3 nucleotides read TGTGCCAGCAGCTTGATAGCGGGGGGCCGGGCTAGAATTGAGCAGTTCTTC.

J is TRBJ2-7 and V is TRBV1; TRBD2 is taken as the D call from the table, unchecked against the DNA. TRBV1 is a pseudogene segment. The CDR3 spans 12 residues. The CDR3 region is CTSSQVSHEQYF. In nucleotides, the CDR3 is TGCACCAGCAGCCAAGTCTCCCACGAGCAGTACTTC.

The table lists this clone with a few counts. V gene TRBV7-2 combines with J gene TRBJ1-2; 7 bases map to TRBD1. From germline, CDR1 is SGHTA and CDR2 FQGNSA. J was trimmed by 5 bases and V by 4 bases; bases with no gene match: 4. CDR3 size: 13 residues. The CDR3: CASSSMTGYGYTF. DNA of the CDR3: TGTGCCAGCAGCTCAATGACAGGGTATGGCTACACCTTC. Looking up the rest from reference TRBV7-2 and TRBJ1-2 gives the full variable domain: GAGVSQSPSNKVTEKGKDVELRCDPISGHTALYWYRQSLGQGLEFLIYFQGNSAPDKSGLPSDRFSAERTGGSVSTLTIQRTQQEDSAVYLCASSSMTGYGYTFGSGTRLTVV.